This T cell receptor (beta chain) was profiled in a study of identical twins. Study-level results: Researchers reported weaker excess twin sharing in beta out-of-frame sequences.

A universal primer site was added by template switching, and unique molecular identifiers were carried by the cDNA. MiXCR, applied by TCRdb to the 5' RACE reads, yields one record per CDR3 protein. The sample includes around 140,000 distinct CDR3 sequences, around 3.6% of them seen just once. V lost 8 bases, J lost 11 bases, and 6 bases stayed unmatched. This CDR3 spans 12 amino acids. CDR1 is MNHNS, CDR2 SASEGT, per germline. In every case, the donor was a healthy Caucasian. This clonotype was counted ten times or more. What it recognizes is unknown. The sequenced sample consisted of memory T cells sorted from blood. The chain is built from TRBV6-1 and TRBJ2-3; the match to TRBD2 covers 11 bases. The receptor was isolated from a man aged 18 to 29 in good health. CDR3: CASPSGLAGQYF. CDR3 nucleotide sequence: TGTGCCAGCCCTTCCGGACTAGCGGGGCAGTATTTT.